This is a list of T cell receptor beta chains from one sample in a study of chemoradiotherapy in HPV16-positive cancers. This table comes from immunoSEQ multiplex PCR, and its TCRdb copy is limited to in-frame clones, with some not included. The sample contains around 30,000 clones, 80% to 95% of which appear only once. Here the sequenced sample was blood, taken from a patient who underwent chemoradiotherapy. The receptors were gathered from a human donor with HPV-associated anogenital cancer. CDR3s leave out the opening cysteine and the closing phenylalanine or tryptophan.

13	TRBV19	TRBJ2-7	ASSKGQGASYEQY
9	TRBV7-9	TRBJ2-1	ASSLGLKQF
13	TRBV5-5	TRBJ1-5	ASSIWELSNQPQH
9	TRBV30	TRBJ1-2	AWRQNYGYT
10	TRBV7-8	TRBJ2-2	ASSARVGELF
13	TRBV5-1	TRBJ2-2	ASSLARTTTGELF
12	TRBV7-8	TRBJ2-7	ASSLGYGTYEQY
13	TRBV6-6	TRBJ2-7	ASSPPLDRVYEQY
14	TRBV7-2	TRBJ1-2	ASSFVGSGGYYGYT
15	TRBV7-9	TRBJ2-1	ASSLWVLASSYNEQF
11	TRBV11-2	TRBJ1-2	ASSSRMNYGYT
14	TRBV7-2	TRBJ1-1	ASSPRQALRRTEAF
11	TRBV5-4	TRBJ1-2	ASRDPRIYGYT
10	TRBV27	TRBJ1-1	ASSPRQAEAF
14	TRBV30	TRBJ1-1	AWSAPPPGGNTEAF
14	TRBV7-2	TRBJ1-1	ASSTRDRVSFTEAF
12	TRBV5-1	TRBJ1-2	ASSFDGPNYGYT
13	TRBV27	TRBJ2-7	ASSFRPEGPGEQY
13	TRBV10-1	TRBJ2-3	ASSRPGQGVVAQY
14	TRBV7-2	TRBJ2-6	ASSLGVVSGANVLT
15	TRBV7-9	TRBJ1-3	ASSLDGQLPSGNTIY
13	TRBV12-5	TRBJ1-2	ASGFPGHGVYGYT
13	TRBV1	TRBJ1-4	TSSQNKGPGEKLF
11	TRBV6-5	TRBJ1-1	ASSTPGNTEAF
13	TRBV7-8	TRBJ1-1	ASSLESGQMSEAF
13	TRBV5-1	TRBJ2-2	ASSSGTGGIGELF
13	TRBV18	.	ASSPRDREHYEQY
11	TRBV10-2	TRBJ1-5	ANKQNSNQPQH
12	TRBV9	TRBJ2-2	ASSGTTNTGELF
13	TRBV7-6	TRBJ1-2	ASSLNGKPGYGYT
13	TRBV11-3	TRBJ1-3	ASSLAGGSGNTIY
13	TRBV9	TRBJ1-2	ASSVAARDNYGYT
14	TRBV7-2	TRBJ1-4	ASSLGRGTTNEKLF
12	TRBV10-3	TRBJ2-7	AIGLPGQIYEQY
9	TRBV27	TRBJ1-2	ASSSGQIYT
14	TRBV4-2	TRBJ2-2	ASSQGYWGDTGELF
11	TRBV14	TRBJ1-1	ASSRLKYTEAF
13	TRBV27	TRBJ1-1	ASSLYLTGVTEAF
12	TRBV4-1	TRBJ2-7	ATRLRQGAYEQY
12	TRBV9	TRBJ2-7	ASSVRPYDGEQY
11	TRBV7-9	TRBJ1-1	ASSLEGPARAF
11	TRBV2	.	ASSERGSYEQY
10	TRBV15	TRBJ1-6	ATRKGNSPLH
16	TRBV11-2	TRBJ1-2	ASSDILTGTGVVNGYT
14	TRBV7-9	TRBJ1-1	ASSFKRGTGGTEAF
11	TRBV5-6	TRBJ1-1	ASSSYIGERAF
11	TRBV9	TRBJ2-2	ASGRSNTGELF
12	TRBV29-1	TRBJ2-2	SVNPTGSTGELF